The sequence of this TCR beta chain was determined in a study of cytomegalovirus exposure and HLA in healthy donors. Overall study findings and caveats: Sequencing likely caused a cluster of highly shared sequence variants. A classifier reportedly called cytomegalovirus status with high sensitivity and specificity.

This clone has just one count. Its target is not known. The CDR3 loop spans 14 amino acids. CDR1 is SGHDT and CDR2 is YYEEEE in the germline V gene. The V and J ends lost 2 bases and 2 bases respectively, with 10 bases between them. PCR employed 60 Vbeta and 13 Jbeta primers. The authors' processing: It was a later analysis that counted tens of millions of unique TCR beta chains, of which roughly 11 million were shared. Clones were read by immunoSEQ multiplex PCR, and TCRdb kept only the in-frame ones, dropping some. The V and J calls and clone size were taken over from that table, and D and trimming were inferred from the DNA. The table shows roughly 120,000 clones, with approximately 78% occurring only once.

The receptor's source is a woman in her 40s in good health and CMV-seropositive. The chain employs TRBV5-6 and TRBJ2-5, with D tentatively TRBD2 (5 bases). Sequencing was carried out using PBMCs. Here the CDR3 DNA reads TGTGCCAGCAGCTTTTTCGGGGTGCAAGAGACCCAGTACTTC. As protein: CASSFFGVQETQYF. Combining the CDR3 with reference TRBV5-6 and TRBJ2-5 gives the whole variable domain DAGVTQSPTHLIKTRGQQVTLRCSPKSGHDTVSWYQQALGQGPQFIFQYYEEEERQRGNFPDRFSGHQFPNYSSELNVNALLLGDSALYLCASSFFGVQETQYFGPGTRLLVL.